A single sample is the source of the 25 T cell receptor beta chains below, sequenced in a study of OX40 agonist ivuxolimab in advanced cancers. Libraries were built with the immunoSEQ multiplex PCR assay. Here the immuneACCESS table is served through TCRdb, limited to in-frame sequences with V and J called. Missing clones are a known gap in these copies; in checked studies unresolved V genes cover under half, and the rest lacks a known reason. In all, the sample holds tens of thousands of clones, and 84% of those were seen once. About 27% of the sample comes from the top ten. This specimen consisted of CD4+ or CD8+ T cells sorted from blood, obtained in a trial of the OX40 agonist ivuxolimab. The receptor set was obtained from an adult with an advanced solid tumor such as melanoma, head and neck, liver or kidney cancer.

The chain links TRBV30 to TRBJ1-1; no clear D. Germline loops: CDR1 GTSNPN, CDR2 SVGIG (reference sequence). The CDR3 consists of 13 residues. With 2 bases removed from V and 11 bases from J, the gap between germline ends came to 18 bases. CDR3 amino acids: CAWSFAGPPLAFF. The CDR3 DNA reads TGTGCCTGGAGTTTTGCCGGGCCCCCGCTTGCTTTCTTT.

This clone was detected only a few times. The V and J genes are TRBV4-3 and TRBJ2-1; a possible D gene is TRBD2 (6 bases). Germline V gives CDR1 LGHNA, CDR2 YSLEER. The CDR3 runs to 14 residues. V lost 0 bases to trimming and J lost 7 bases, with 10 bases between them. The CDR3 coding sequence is TGCGCCAGCAGCCAAGATACTAGCAGGAATGAGCAGTTCTTC. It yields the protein CASSQDTSRNEQFF.

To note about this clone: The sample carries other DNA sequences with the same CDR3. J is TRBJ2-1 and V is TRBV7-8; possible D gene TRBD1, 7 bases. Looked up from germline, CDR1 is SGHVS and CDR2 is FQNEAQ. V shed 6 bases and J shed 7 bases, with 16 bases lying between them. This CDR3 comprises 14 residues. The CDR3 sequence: CASSRRDRPNEQFF. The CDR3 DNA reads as TGTGCCAGCAGTCGGCGGGACAGACCAAATGAGCAGTTCTTC.

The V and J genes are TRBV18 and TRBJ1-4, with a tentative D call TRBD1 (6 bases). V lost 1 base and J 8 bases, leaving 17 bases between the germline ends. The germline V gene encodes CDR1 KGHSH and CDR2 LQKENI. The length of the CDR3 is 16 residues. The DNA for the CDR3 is TGTGCCAGCTCACCACGTTCGCACAGGGCGGACGAAAAACTGTTTTTT. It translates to CASSPRSHRADEKLFF.

CDR3 nucleotide sequence: TGTGCCAGCAGCACCGCCTCACAGGGGTTCAATAATTCACCCCTCCACTTT. Its translation: CASSTASQGFNNSPLHF. The V and J genes are TRBV7-2 and TRBJ1-6; 7 nucleotides line up with TRBD1. The ends lost 5 bases at V and 5 bases at J; junction bases unmatched: 12. CDR3 length: 17 residues. Per the germline V gene, CDR1 is SGHTA and CDR2 is FQGNSA.

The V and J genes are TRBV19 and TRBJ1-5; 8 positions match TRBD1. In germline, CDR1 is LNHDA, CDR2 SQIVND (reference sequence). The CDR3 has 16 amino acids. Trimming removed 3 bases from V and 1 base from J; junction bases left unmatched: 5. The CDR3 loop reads CASSMTGVGSNQPQHF. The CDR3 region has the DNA TGTGCCAGTAGTATGACAGGGGTGGGGAGCAATCAGCCCCAGCATTTT.

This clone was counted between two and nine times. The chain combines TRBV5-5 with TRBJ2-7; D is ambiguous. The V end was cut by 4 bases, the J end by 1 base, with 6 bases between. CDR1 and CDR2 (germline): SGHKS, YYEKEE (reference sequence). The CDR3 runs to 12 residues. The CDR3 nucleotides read TGTGCCAGCAGCCAGCCTTCCTACGAGCAGTACTTC. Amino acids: CASSQPSYEQYF.

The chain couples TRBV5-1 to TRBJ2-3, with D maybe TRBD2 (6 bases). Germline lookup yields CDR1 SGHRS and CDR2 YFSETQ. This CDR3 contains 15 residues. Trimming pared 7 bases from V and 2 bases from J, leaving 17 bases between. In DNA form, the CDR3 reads TGCGCCAGCTCCGGGGGATTTAGTCTCACAGATACGCAGTATTTT. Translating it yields CASSGGFSLTDTQYF.

CDR3: CASRDPSGGGEQYF. The CDR3 DNA follows: TGCGCCAGCAGGGACCCTAGCGGGGGTGGCGAGCAGTACTTC. The chain recombines TRBV5-1 with TRBJ2-7; 10 nucleotides match TRBD2. The CDR3 is 14 amino acids. Germline V gene sequence: CDR1 SGHRS, CDR2 YFSETQ. The V segment lost 5 bases and the J segment 6 bases; nucleotides outside the gene matches: 8.

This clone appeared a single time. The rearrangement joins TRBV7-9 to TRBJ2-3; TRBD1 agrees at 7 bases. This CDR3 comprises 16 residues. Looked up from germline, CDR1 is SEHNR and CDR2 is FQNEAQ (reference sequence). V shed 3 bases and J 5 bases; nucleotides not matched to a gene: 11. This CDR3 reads CASSLGVDRVLDTQYF. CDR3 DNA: TGTGCCAGCAGCTTGGGGGTCGACAGGGTACTAGATACGCAGTATTTT.

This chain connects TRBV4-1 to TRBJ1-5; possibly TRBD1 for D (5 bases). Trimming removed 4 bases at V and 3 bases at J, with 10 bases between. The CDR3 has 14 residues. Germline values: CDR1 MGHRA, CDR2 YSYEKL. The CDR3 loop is CASSPGWDNQPQHF. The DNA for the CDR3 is TGCGCCAGCAGCCCAGGGTGGGACAATCAGCCCCAGCATTTT.

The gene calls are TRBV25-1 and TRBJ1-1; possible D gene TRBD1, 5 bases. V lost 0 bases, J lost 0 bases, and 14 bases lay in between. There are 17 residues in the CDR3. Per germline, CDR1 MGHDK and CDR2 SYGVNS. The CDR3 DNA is TGTGCCAGCAGTGAATATTCCGCAGGGAACATGAACACTGAAGCTTTCTTT. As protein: CASSEYSAGNMNTEAFF.

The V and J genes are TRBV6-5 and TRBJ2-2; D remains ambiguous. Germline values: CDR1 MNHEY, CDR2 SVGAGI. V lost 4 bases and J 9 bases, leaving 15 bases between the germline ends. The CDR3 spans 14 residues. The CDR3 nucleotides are TGTGCCAGCAGTTTGGCTGACTCTCGACGGGAGCTGTTTTTT. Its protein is CASSLADSRRELFF.

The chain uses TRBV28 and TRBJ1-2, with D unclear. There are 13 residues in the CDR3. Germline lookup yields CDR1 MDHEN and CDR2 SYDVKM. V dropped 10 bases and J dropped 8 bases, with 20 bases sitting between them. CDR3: CATTTPVRYGYTF. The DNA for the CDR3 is TGTGCCACTACGACACCGGTCAGGTACGGCTACACCTTC.

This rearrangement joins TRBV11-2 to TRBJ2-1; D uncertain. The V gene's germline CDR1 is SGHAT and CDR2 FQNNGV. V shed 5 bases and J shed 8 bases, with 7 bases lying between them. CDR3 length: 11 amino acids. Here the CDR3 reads CASSIKDEQFF. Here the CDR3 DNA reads TGTGCCAGCAGCATAAAGGATGAGCAGTTCTTC.

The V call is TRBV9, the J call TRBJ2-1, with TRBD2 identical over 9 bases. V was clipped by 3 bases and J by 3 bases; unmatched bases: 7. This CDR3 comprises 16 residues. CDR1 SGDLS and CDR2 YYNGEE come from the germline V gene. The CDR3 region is CASSARGGAGYNEQFF. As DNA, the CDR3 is TGTGCCAGCAGCGCCCGCGGGGGGGCGGGCTACAATGAGCAGTTCTTC.

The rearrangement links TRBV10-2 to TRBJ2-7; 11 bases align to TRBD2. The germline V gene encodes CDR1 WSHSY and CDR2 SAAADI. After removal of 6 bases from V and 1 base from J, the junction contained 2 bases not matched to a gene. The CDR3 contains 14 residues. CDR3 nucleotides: TGCGCCAGCAGCGCTAGCGGGGGGTCCTACGAGCAGTACTTC. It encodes CASSASGGSYEQYF.

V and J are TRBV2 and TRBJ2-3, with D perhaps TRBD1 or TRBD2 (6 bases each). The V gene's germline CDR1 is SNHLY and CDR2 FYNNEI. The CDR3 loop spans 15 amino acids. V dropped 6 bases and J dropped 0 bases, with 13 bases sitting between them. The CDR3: CASRALGGSTDTQYF. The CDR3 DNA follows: TGTGCCAGCAGGGCCCTAGGGGGGAGCACAGATACGCAGTATTTT.

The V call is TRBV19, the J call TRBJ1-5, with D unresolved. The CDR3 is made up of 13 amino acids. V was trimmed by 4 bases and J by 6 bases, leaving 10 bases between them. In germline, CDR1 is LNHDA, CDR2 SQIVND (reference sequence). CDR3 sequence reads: CASSTGRPQPQHF. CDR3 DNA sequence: TGTGCCAGTAGTACCGGAAGACCTCAGCCCCAGCATTTT. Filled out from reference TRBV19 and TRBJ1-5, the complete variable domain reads DGGITQSPKYLFRKEGQNVTLSCEQNLNHDAMYWYRQDPGQGLRLIYYSQIVNDFQKGDIAEGYSVSREKKESFPLTVTSAQKNPTAFYLCASSTGRPQPQHFGDGTRLSIL.

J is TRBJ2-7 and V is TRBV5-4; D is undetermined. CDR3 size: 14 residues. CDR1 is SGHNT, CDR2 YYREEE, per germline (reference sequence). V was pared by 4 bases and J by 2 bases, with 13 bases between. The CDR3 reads CASSLFPEAYEQYF. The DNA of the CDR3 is TGTGCCAGCAGCCTTTTCCCAGAGGCCTACGAGCAGTACTTC. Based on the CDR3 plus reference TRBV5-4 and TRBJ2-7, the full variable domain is ETGVTQSPTHLIKTRGQQVTLRCSSQSGHNTVSWYQQALGQGPQFIFQYYREEENGRGNFPPRFSGLQFPNYSSELNVNALELDDSALYLCASSLFPEAYEQYFGPGTRLTVT.

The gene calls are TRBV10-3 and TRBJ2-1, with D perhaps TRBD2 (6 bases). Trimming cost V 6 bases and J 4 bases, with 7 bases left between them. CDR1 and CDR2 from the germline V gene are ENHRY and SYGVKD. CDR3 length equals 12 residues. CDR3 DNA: TGTGCCATCAGCGGGACTTACAATGAGCAGTTCTTC. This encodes CAISGTYNEQFF.

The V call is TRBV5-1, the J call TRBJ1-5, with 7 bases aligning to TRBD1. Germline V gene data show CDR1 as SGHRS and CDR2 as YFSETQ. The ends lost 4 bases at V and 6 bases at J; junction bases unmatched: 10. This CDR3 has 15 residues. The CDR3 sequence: CASSATGQASQPQHF. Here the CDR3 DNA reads TGCGCCAGCAGCGCGACAGGGCAGGCTAGTCAGCCCCAGCATTTT. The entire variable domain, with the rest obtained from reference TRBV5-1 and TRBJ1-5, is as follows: KAGVTQTPRYLIKTRGQQVTLSCSPISGHRSVSWYQQTPGQGLQFLFEYFSETQRNKGNFPGRFSGRQFSNSRSEMNVSTLELGDSALYLCASSATGQASQPQHFGDGTRLSIL.

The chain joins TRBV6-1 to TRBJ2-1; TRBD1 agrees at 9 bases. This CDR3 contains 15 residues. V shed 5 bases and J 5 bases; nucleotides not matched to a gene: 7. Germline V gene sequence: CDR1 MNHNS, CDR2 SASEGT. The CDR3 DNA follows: TGTGCCAGCAGTCAGGACAGGGGAGAAAACAATGAGCAGTTCTTC. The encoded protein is CASSQDRGENNEQFF.

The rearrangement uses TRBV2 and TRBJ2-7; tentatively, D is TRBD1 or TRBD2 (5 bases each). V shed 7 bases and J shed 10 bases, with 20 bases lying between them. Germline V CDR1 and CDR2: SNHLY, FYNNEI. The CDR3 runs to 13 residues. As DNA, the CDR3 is TGTGCCAGCACCCCTACCCCCCGGGGCAAACAGTACTTC. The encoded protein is CASTPTPRGKQYF.

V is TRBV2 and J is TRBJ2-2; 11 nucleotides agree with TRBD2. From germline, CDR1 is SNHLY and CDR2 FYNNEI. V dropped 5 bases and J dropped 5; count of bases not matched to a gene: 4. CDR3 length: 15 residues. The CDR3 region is CASSLLAGGTGELFF. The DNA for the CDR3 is TGTGCCAGCAGTCTTCTAGCGGGGGGAACCGGGGAGCTGTTTTTT.